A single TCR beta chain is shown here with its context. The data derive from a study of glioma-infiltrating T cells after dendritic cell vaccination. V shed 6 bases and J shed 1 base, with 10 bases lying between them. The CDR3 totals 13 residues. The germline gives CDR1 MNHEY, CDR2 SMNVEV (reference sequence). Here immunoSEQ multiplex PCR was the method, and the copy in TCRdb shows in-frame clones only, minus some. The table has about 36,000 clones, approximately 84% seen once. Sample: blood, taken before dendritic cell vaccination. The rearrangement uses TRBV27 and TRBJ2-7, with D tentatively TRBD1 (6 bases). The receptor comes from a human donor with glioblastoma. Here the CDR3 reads CASRPQGSYEQYF. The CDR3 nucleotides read TGTGCCAGCAGGCCACAGGGTTCCTACGAGCAGTACTTC.